The text below deals with one TCR beta chain. This clonotype was counted a single time. Its antigen is not yet known. One base away there is no much larger clone; base qualities are not given. A lone read gives weak evidence. This sample is part of a study of regulatory T cells in long-lasting Graves disease listed by TCRdb under 2021. Notes on the research overall: Patients with newly diagnosed Graves' disease had been on antithyroid drugs for under 3 months. Persistent Graves' disease patients were compared with newly diagnosed Graves' disease patients by peripheral blood TCR sequencing and RNA sequencing. The study was conducted in China and was registered as a clinical trial. A total of around 33 samples underwent TCR sequencing, from 13 patients with persistent Graves' disease and approximately 20 patients with newly diagnosed Graves' disease. What the research found in general, with its limitations: Persistent disease showed preferential use of TRBV28, TRBJ1-2 and TRBJ2-5, whereas newly diagnosed disease favored TRBV20-1 and TRBJ2-1. The study examined only peripheral blood because the primary lesion, thyroid tissue, could not be accessed. Patients with persistent disease shared more public clonotypes (roughly 2,900) than newly diagnosed patients did (about 1,000). Sequencing and analysis were restricted to the TCR beta chain. Persistent Graves' disease patients showed lower TCR Shannon entropy and fewer highly expanded clones than newly diagnosed patients, suggesting clonal expansion. The authors noted that the small sample size was a limitation that may lower accuracy.

Library preparation employed multiplex PCR. The instrument given in TCRdb is Illumina HiSeq 4000. TCR beta libraries were built with iRepertoire HTBI primers and Arm-PCR amplification of CDR3 regions. PCR products were gel purified before sequencing. Per the authors' processing: Across samples, 60 to 75 TRBV and 13 to 15 TRBJ segments were identified and used for gene usage analysis of CDR3 amino acid clonotypes. COPE and FqMerger were used to merge filtered high-quality paired reads into contigs. Contigs were aligned with BLAST to IMGT TRBV, TRBD and TRBJ reference genes, and CDR3 was defined per IMGT. Highly expanded clones were defined as clonotypes with a frequency above 0.1%. Shannon entropy was used to measure repertoire diversity, and the Gini coefficient was used to measure V-J evenness. Public clonotypes were defined as clonotypes shared by more than one individual. TCRdb trimmed public reads at Q25 via fastp, called clones via MiXCR and kept in-frame beta chains. For every CDR3 protein sequence, its rows merge into one entry that carries the most common genes and DNA. TCRdb, rather than the study authors, made the V and J calls. The sample data list a few hundred thousand distinct CDR3 sequences, and over 15% of these were observed just once. The ten most abundant clones make up 25% to 30% of the sample.

Between the V and J ends, shortened by 5 bases and 1 base respectively, the junction contains 18 bases. Sequences SGHVS (CDR1) and FNYEAQ (CDR2) are obtained from the germline V gene. Including cysteine and phenylalanine, the CDR3 has 18 amino acids. Of the read, only the CDR3 DNA is kept; its 54 bases are in frame from base 1. The time point label for this specimen denotes: newly diagnosed GD, antithyroid drugs for less than 3 months. For both TCR sequencing and RNA sequencing, RNA was extracted from PBMCs using TRIzol. Graves' disease was diagnosed according to American Thyroid Association guidelines. Recruitment of patients was carried out at an endocrinology department in Xi'an, China. Each patient gave roughly 8.4 milliliters of peripheral blood, collected in an EDTA anticoagulant tube. Ficoll Paque Plus density gradient separation was used to isolate PBMCs, and no further T cell sorting was performed. An Agilent 2100 Bioanalyzer and agarose gel were used to assess RNA quality, and a NanoDrop 2000 was used to measure RNA concentration.

The data also belong to a second study, concerning T cells in Graves' hyperthyroidism and ophthalmopathy. As the second paper documents: Stable Graves' hyperthyroidism was defined as no progression to ophthalmopathy during 18 months of follow-up. Hyperthyroidism patients were aged 18 to 65 years and newly diagnosed, with disease duration of less than 2 months. Exclusion was applied to patients with uncontrolled infections, other autoimmune diseases, pregnancy or lactation. Diagnoses relied on clinical symptoms, serum thyroxine and TRAb, thyroid ultrasound and orbital computed tomography. The TCR CDR3 was subjected to a first round of RT-PCR using the HTBI primer set and the Qiagen OneStep RT-PCR kit. Most expanded thyroid clonotypes (frequency above 0.001) were also detected in blood, suggesting blood repertoires may reflect thyroid immune responses. A 13 V-J signature model separated ophthalmopathy from stable hyperthyroidism, with around 88% sensitivity and approximately 81% specificity in cross-validation and 80%/75% in testing. In validation, the model predicted progression to ophthalmopathy a median of around 6.5 months before onset, with roughly 70% sensitivity and around 76% specificity. To identify distinguishing TCR V-J signatures, a discovery cohort of 95 to 100 patients was used, comprising 43 with Graves' ophthalmopathy and some 60 with stable Graves' hyperthyroidism. Prospective prediction of ophthalmopathy was tested in an independent validation cohort of approximately 19 hyperthyroidism patients and around 16 patients who later progressed to ophthalmopathy. The 90 or so discovery patients were randomly split 7:3 into training and test sets. The study also compared thyroid tissue and blood T-cell repertoires from several Graves' hyperthyroidism patients. After blood sampling, hyperthyroidism patients were treated with methimazole at a starting dose of 30 mg daily, and ophthalmopathy patients were treated with high-dose intravenous methylprednisolone. Libraries were constructed in a second round of multiplex PCR, after which size selection and purification were performed. The libraries were sequenced on an Illumina HiSeq2000 using paired-end 100 bp reads. SOAPnuke was used to process the raw data, throwing out any read that contained adapters or uncalled bases, had a mean Phred below 15, or lacked an exact constant-primer or identifier match. COPE v1.2.5 was used to merge the high-quality paired reads, and each unique nucleotide sequence was defined as a clonotype. Clonotypes were aligned to IMGT TRBV, TRBD and TRBJ reference segments using MiTCR v1.1. Analysis was restricted to V-J combinations with a frequency above 0.0001, which covered roughly 99% of repertoires. The TCS score was defined as F50 (clonal expansion) divided by E x V (chaos), with BLOSUM62-based TCRdist calculated between CDR3 peptides within each V-J. Welch's t-statistics and random forest reduced fewer than 600 V-J features to some 14, which were used in a naive Bayes classifier (R e1071). Sample size was not statistically predetermined, and investigators were not blinded to group allocation. TCR Vbeta CDR3 sequencing of fewer than 150 peripheral blood samples (over 40 ophthalmopathy, about 75 hyperthyroidism and roughly 17 progressor patients) is reported in the paper.

The rearranged segments are TRBV7-6 and TRBJ2-6; the D element might be TRBD1 or TRBD2, as each aligns at 5 bases. Sample: peripheral blood mononuclear cells (PBMCs), taken at new diagnosis, from a patient treated with antithyroid drugs. This receptor was taken from a man aged 40-50 years with Graves disease. Donor details come from another sample of the same person, matched by shared clones. The DNA sequence is TGTGCCAGCAGCATCCTCCGGGACCGCCAATCTGGGGCCAACGTCCTGACTTTC. The encoded protein is CASSILRDRQSGANVLTF.